This TCR beta chain was obtained from a study of CD8 T cells in ankylosing spondylitis. Trimming removed 3 bases from V and 1 base from J; junction bases left unmatched: 5. This CDR3 is built from 15 residues. Germline loops: CDR1 SGHRS, CDR2 YFSETQ. This clonotype was seen at least ten times. A single record per CDR3 protein comes from TCRdb applying MiXCR to the 5' RACE reads. The sample has approximately 200,000 distinct CDR3 sequences; 10% to 15% are singletons. The source material was blood, either unsorted or a sorted T cell fraction (not recorded which). The V call is TRBV5-1, the J call TRBJ1-1, with 8 bases identical to TRBD1. The sequence was collected from a male donor with ankylosing spondylitis or in good health (not recorded which). CDR3: CASSSATGANTEAFF. CDR3 DNA: TGCGCCAGCAGCTCCGCGACAGGGGCGAACACTGAAGCTTTCTTT.